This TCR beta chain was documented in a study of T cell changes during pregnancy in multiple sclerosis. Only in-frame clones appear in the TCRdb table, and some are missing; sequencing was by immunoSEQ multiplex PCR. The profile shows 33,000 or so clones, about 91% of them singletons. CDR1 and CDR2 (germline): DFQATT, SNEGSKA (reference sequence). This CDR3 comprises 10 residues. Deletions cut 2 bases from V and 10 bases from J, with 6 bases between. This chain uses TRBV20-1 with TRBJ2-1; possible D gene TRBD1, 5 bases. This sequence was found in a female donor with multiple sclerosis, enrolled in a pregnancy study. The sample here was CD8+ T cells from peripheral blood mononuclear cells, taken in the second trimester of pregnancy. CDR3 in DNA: TGCAGTGCTAGAAAGGGGGAGCAGTTCTTC. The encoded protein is CSARKGEQFF.